The 10 T cell receptor beta chains below all came from one sample that was sequenced in a study of T cells expressing NK-cell markers. No DNA is given; TCRdb re-called the 5' RACE reads and lists each CDR3 protein once. The sample yields 250,000 to 300,000 distinct CDR3 sequences, of which the top ten take up around 3.9%. Sequencing was done on a sample of blood T cells: a sorted CD56 or NKG2C T cell subset, CD4+ or CD8+ T cells, or bulk PBMC T cells (not recorded which). The receptors were gathered from a woman between 18 and 75 years old in good health.

The CDR3 region is CSAPDPGLGTYNEQFF. The J gene is TRBJ2-1, the V gene TRBV20-1; checking the TCRdb D call of TRBD2 is not possible without DNA. The germline V gene has CDR1 DFQATT and CDR2 SNEGSKA (reference sequence). The CDR3 contains 16 residues.

The chain has TRBV3-1 and TRBJ2-7; TCRdb's D call, TRBD1, is unchecked because there is no DNA. This CDR3 region has 13 residues. Germline-derived CDR1 and CDR2 are LGHDT and YNNKEL (reference sequence). The CDR3 here is CASSLQGTHEQYF.

The chain has TRBV5-1 and TRBJ2-5; TCRdb calls TRBD2, which cannot be checked without DNA. Germline loops: CDR1 SGHRS, CDR2 YFSETQ. The CDR3 consists of 14 residues. CDR3 amino acids: CASSVGLAIETQYF. Supplemented by reference TRBV5-1 and TRBJ2-5, the full variable domain reads KAGVTQTPRYLIKTRGQQVTLSCSPISGHRSVSWYQQTPGQGLQFLFEYFSETQRNKGNFPGRFSGRQFSNSRSEMNVSTLELGDSALYLCASSVGLAIETQYFGPGTRLLVL.

The V gene is TRBV10-2, the J gene TRBJ1-2; the TCRdb call, TRBD1, lacks DNA for checking. The germline V gene has CDR1 WSHSY and CDR2 SAAADI. CDR3 length equals 15 residues. The CDR3 region is CASSPTGRTLYGYTF.

This chain uses TRBV14 with TRBJ1-1. Germline V gene sequence: CDR1 SGHDN, CDR2 FVKESK. This CDR3 has 13 amino acids. Here the CDR3 reads CASSQIRRGEAFF.

This chain uses TRBV12-3 or TRBV12-4 with TRBJ1-2. This CDR3 comprises 14 residues. The chain's CDR3 is CASSFSGWGYGYTF.

The chain has TRBV7-9 and TRBJ2-1. Germline V gene sequence: CDR1 SEHNR, CDR2 FQNEAQ (reference sequence). The CDR3 is 13 amino acids. This CDR3 reads CASSLVSVGEQFF.

The chain carries TRBV12-3 or TRBV12-4 and TRBJ2-5; TCRdb's assignment of TRBD2 cannot be checked, as there is no DNA. The CDR3 loop spans 19 amino acids. CDR3 protein: CASSSAAVGSGGGGETQYF.

This chain connects TRBV7-2 to TRBJ1-5. This CDR3 region has 15 residues. In germline, CDR1 is SGHTA, CDR2 FQGNSA. CDR3 residues: CASSFGGLGNQPQHF.

V gene TRBV20-1 combines with J gene TRBJ2-7; as DNA is missing, the TRBD1 call by TCRdb cannot be tested. Germline V lookup: CDR1 DFQATT, CDR2 SNEGSKA (reference sequence). The CDR3 runs to 14 residues. CDR3 sequence reads: CSAGTGSITYEQYF.